This TCR beta chain emerged from a study of blood T cell repertoires in COVID-19. Here immunoSEQ multiplex PCR was the method, and the copy in TCRdb shows in-frame clones only, minus some. The sample carries 300,000 to 350,000 clones, roughly 88% recorded once. Germline V gene sequence: CDR1 SGHTA, CDR2 FQGTGA. The CDR3 runs to 20 residues. V was pared by 5 bases and J by 4 bases, with 19 bases of the junction left unmatched. The chain combines TRBV7-3 with TRBJ1-4, with 10 bases that match TRBD1. This TCR came from a woman in her twenties or thirties with COVID-19, enrolled during active disease. Source material: peripheral blood. The CDR3 protein is CASSLFPRDRGRRDNEKLFF. CDR3 in DNA: TGTGCCAGCAGCCTTTTCCCCCGGGACAGGGGTCGGAGGGATAATGAAAAACTGTTTTTT.